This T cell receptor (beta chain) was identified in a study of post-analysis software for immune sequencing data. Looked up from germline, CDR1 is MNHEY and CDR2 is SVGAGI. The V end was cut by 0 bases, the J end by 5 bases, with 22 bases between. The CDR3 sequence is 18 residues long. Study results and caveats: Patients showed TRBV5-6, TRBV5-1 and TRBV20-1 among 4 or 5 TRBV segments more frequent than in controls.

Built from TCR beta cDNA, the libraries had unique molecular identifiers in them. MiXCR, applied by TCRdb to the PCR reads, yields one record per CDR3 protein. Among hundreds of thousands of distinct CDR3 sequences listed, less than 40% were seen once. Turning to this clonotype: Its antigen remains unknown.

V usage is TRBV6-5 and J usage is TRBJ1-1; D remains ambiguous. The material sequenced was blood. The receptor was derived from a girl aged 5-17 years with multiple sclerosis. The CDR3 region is CASSYSRGQVRGETEAFF. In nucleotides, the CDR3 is TGTGCCAGCAGTTACTCCCGAGGGCAGGTCCGAGGAGAGACTGAAGCTTTCTTT.